Presented here are 5 T cell receptor beta chains from one specimen sequenced in a study of chemoradiotherapy in HPV16-positive cancers. The protocol was immunoSEQ multiplex PCR, while the TCRdb copy is restricted to in-frame clones and leaves out a portion. The sample shows roughly 34,000 clones, over 75% of them seen only once. The source material was blood, sampled from a patient who underwent chemoradiotherapy. The receptors come from a human donor with HPV-associated anogenital cancer.

The V and J genes are TRBV5-8 and TRBJ1-5; no clear D. Germline V gives CDR1 SGHTS, CDR2 YDEGEE. CDR3 size: 11 residues. Between the trimmed V and J ends, which lost 0 bases and 5 bases, there was a span of 0 bases. DNA for the CDR3: TGTGCCAGCAGCTTGGATCAGCCCCAGCATTTT. It specifies CASSLDQPQHF. Based on the CDR3 plus reference TRBV5-8 and TRBJ1-5, the full variable domain is EAGVTQSPTHLIKTRGQQATLRCSPISGHTSVYWYQQALGLGLQFLLWYDEGEERNRGNFPPRFSGRQFPNYSSELNVNALELEDSALYLCASSLDQPQHFGDGTRLSIL.

The chain recombines TRBV27 with TRBJ1-5; possible D gene TRBD1, 5 bases. Germline V gives CDR1 MNHEY, CDR2 SMNVEV (reference sequence). The CDR3 runs 14 residues. The V and J ends lost 3 bases and 3 bases respectively, with 9 bases between them. CDR3 in amino acids: CASSFGGANQPQHF. The CDR3 nucleotides read TGTGCCAGCAGTTTCGGGGGAGCCAATCAGCCCCAGCATTTT.

The chain joins TRBV7-9 to TRBJ1-2; D possibly corresponds to TRBD1 (6 bases). The CDR3 loop spans 13 amino acids. Germline values: CDR1 SEHNR, CDR2 FQNEAQ (reference sequence). Trimming removed 1 base from V and 8 bases from J, with 11 bases in between. The CDR3 sequence is CASSLEGGRGYTF. The CDR3 region has the DNA TGTGCCAGCAGCTTAGAGGGGGGGCGCGGCTACACCTTC.

In DNA form, the CDR3 reads TGCGCCAGCAGCCAAGATCTGCAGGGAAGGAGAGTAGAAACGCAGCCCCAGCATTTT. Its translation is CASSQDLQGRRVETQPQHF. The chain joins TRBV4-1 to TRBJ1-5; tentative D call: TRBD1 (5 bases). The germline V gene has CDR1 MGHRA and CDR2 YSYEKL. The CDR3 extends over 19 amino acids. The V end lost 0 bases, the J end lost 7 bases, and 25 bases lay between the germline ends.

The chain carries TRBV29-1 and TRBJ2-7; tentative D call: TRBD1 (5 bases). The CDR3 consists of 12 residues. Looked up from germline, CDR1 is SQVTM and CDR2 is ANQGSEA. Trimming removed 4 bases from V and 3 bases from J, with 10 bases in between. The CDR3 DNA is TGCAGCGTTGCCAGGGATATCTACGAGCAGTACTTC. This gives the protein CSVARDIYEQYF.